These 10 T cell receptor beta chains share one sample of origin, sequenced in a study of T-cell reconstitution after alpha-beta-depleted transplantation in children. A library of TCRbeta sequences, prepared with unique molecular identifiers, was generated. TCRdb ran MiXCR on the PCR reads and lists one entry per CDR3 protein. The table includes 480,000 or so distinct CDR3 sequences, 10% to 13% detected once. The sequencing used PBMCs, collected before TCRalphabeta/CD19-depleted stem cell transplant. The receptor set was obtained from a child aged 2-9 years with inherited bone marrow failure, due to receive a stem cell transplant.

The J gene is TRBJ2-1, the V gene TRBV20-1, with 14 positions matching TRBD2. The V gene's germline CDR1 is DFQATT and CDR2 SNEGSKA (reference sequence). The J segment lost 9 bases and the V segment lost 4 bases, leaving 8 bases of the junction unmatched. The CDR3 is 15 amino acids. The CDR3 here is CSAIETSGRDSEQFF. The CDR3 DNA reads as TGCAGTGCTATCGAGACTAGCGGGAGGGATAGTGAGCAGTTCTTC.

This chain links TRBV12-3 or TRBV12-4 with TRBJ2-7; D uncertain. Trimming took 3 bases from V and 3 from J, leaving 9 bases between them. This CDR3 contains 13 residues. CDR3 DNA: TGTGCCAGCAGTTTGAACATGGGCTACGAGCAGTACTTC. It yields the protein CASSLNMGYEQYF.

The table lists this clonotype with many counts. The chain uses TRBV20-1 and TRBJ2-5, with 7 bases lining up with TRBD1. The V gene end was trimmed by 4 bases and the J gene end by 5 bases; junction bases not matched to a gene: 7. The CDR3 is made up of 13 amino acids. Per the germline V gene, CDR1 is DFQATT and CDR2 is SNEGSKA (reference sequence). The CDR3 coding sequence is TGCAGTGCTAAAGCCCCGGGACAGGAGACCCAGTACTTC. This encodes CSAKAPGQETQYF.

Many counts were recorded for this clonotype. The chain uses TRBV7-9 and TRBJ2-5; D is unclear. The CDR3 has 12 amino acids. Germline-derived CDR1 and CDR2 are SEHNR and FQNEAQ (reference sequence). The germline V and J ends were trimmed by 5 bases and 4 bases, with 8 bases remaining between them. In DNA, the CDR3 is TGTGCCAGCAGCCCCCTGGCAGAGACCCAGTACTTC. Amino acid sequence: CASSPLAETQYF.

V and J are TRBV28 and TRBJ2-3; D might be TRBD2 (6 bases). Trimming shortened V by 5 bases and J by 7 bases, and 16 bases separated the two germline ends. This CDR3 contains 14 residues. Germline loops: CDR1 MDHEN, CDR2 SYDVKM. This CDR3 reads CASSGRGAFYTQYF. CDR3 in DNA: TGTGCCAGCAGTGGGCGGGGCGCGTTTTATACGCAGTATTTT.

This rearrangement joins TRBV6-1 to TRBJ2-1; 7 bases match TRBD1. The germline V gene encodes CDR1 MNHNS and CDR2 SASEGT. V lost 6 bases and J lost 4; bases outside the gene matches: 6. The CDR3 runs to 14 residues. The CDR3 protein is CASRPGTAYNEQFF. In nucleotides, the CDR3 is TGTGCCAGCAGACCCGGGACAGCTTACAATGAGCAGTTCTTC.

This clonotype was found many times. V and J are TRBV11-2 and TRBJ2-6; D gene uncertain. This CDR3 has 14 amino acids. Trimming left V 2 bases short and J 1 base short, with 3 bases between. CDR1 and CDR2 from the germline V gene are SGHAT and FQNNGV. The CDR3 loop reads CASSLLSGANVLTF. CDR3 sequence (DNA): TGTGCCAGCAGCTTATTGTCTGGGGCCAACGTCCTGACTTTC.

This clonotype has ten or more counts. J is TRBJ2-2 and V is TRBV4-3; weak D call: TRBD1 (6 bases). Trimming removed 4 bases at V and 4 bases at J, with 16 bases between. In germline, CDR1 is LGHNA, CDR2 YSLEER. The CDR3 contains 16 residues. The CDR3 sequence: CASSRKQGVGTGELFF. In DNA, the CDR3 is TGCGCCAGCAGCCGCAAACAGGGAGTTGGCACCGGGGAGCTGTTTTTT.

Only a few counts were recorded for this clonotype. This chain connects TRBV29-1 to TRBJ1-1, with D possibly TRBD1 on 5 matching bases. Germline values: CDR1 SQVTM, CDR2 ANQGSEA. V lost 0 bases, J lost 5 bases, and 13 bases lay in between. This CDR3 spans 14 amino acids. The CDR3 protein is CSVEESRRVTEAFF. The CDR3 nucleotides read TGCAGCGTTGAAGAATCACGCAGGGTGACTGAAGCTTTCTTT. Supplemented by reference TRBV29-1 and TRBJ1-1, the full variable domain reads SAVISQKPSRDICQRGTSLTIQCQVDSQVTMMFWYRQQPGQSLTLIATANQGSEATYESGFVIDKFPISRPNLTFSTLTVSNMSPEDSSIYLCSVEESRRVTEAFFGQGTRLTVV.

This clonotype was detected many times. V is TRBV3-1 and J is TRBJ2-2, with a possible D match to TRBD1 (6 bases). This CDR3 comprises 14 residues. The germline V gene encodes CDR1 LGHDT and CDR2 YNNKEL (reference sequence). V gave up 1 base and J gave up 6 bases, with 9 bases separating them. CDR3 nucleotides: TGTGCCAGCAGCCAAGGGACAGCTCCCGGGGAGCTGTTTTTT. Translating it yields CASSQGTAPGELFF.